This T cell receptor (beta chain) was retrieved from a study of T cells in Graves' hyperthyroidism and ophthalmopathy. From RNA transcripts, TCR beta CDR3 regions were amplified. The HTBI set primed first-round TCR CDR3 RT-PCR. TCRdb itself ran the multiplex PCR reads through MiXCR, one entry per CDR3 protein. Of 300,000 to 450,000 distinct CDR3 sequences detected, roughly a sixth appear once; the ten largest clones hold around a third. Germline assignment: CDR1 SNHLY and CDR2 FYNNEI. The CDR3 is made up of 13 amino acids. This clonotype was detected ten times or more. What it binds is unknown. At one boundary the junction diverges from the germline segment, which might be a read error. Study-wide results and limits: In the blood, most expanded thyroid clonotypes above 0.001 appeared as well.

Preceding any ophthalmopathy symptoms, the blood sample dates from first hyperthyroidism diagnosis. Out of over 7.5 ml of fresh peripheral blood came the PBMCs. This TCR came from a woman under 40 with Graves' hyperthyroidism that later progressed to Graves' ophthalmopathy. The rearrangement uses TRBV2 and TRBJ2-1; D perhaps matches TRBD2 (5 bases). Sequences were obtained from blood. CDR3 coding DNA: TGTGCCAGCTGTGAGCGGTCCTACAATGAGCAGTTCTTC. Amino acids: CASCERSYNEQFF.